A single sample gave rise to the 32 T cell receptor beta chains below, sequenced in a study of T cell repertoires in cytomegalovirus infection. TCRdb reanalysed the reads using MiXCR and keeps one entry per CDR3 protein. This table holds 150,000 to 200,000 distinct CDR3 sequences, roughly 30% found once. Sequenced material: PBMCs. Source of these receptors: a human donor in good health (CMV status not recorded). Some clones in this sample may be carry-over from other donors' samples.

This clonotype has more than one count but fewer than ten. The chain has TRBV7-2 and TRBJ2-5; the D gene is possibly TRBD1 (5 bases). V shed 3 bases and J shed 6 bases, with 11 bases lying between them. Per germline, CDR1 SGHTA and CDR2 FQGNSA. The length of the CDR3 is 13 residues. As DNA, the CDR3 is TGTGCCAGCAGCTTGGGGCCGAGACAGACCCAGTACTTC. It is translated as CASSLGPRQTQYF.

The gene calls are TRBV19 and TRBJ1-5, with D hard to call. V was shortened by 1 base and J by 5 bases, with 6 bases between the two germline ends. The germline V gene encodes CDR1 LNHDA and CDR2 SQIVND (reference sequence). CDR3 length: 13 residues. CDR3 amino acids: CASSIVVDQPQHF. The DNA for the CDR3 is TGTGCCAGTAGTATAGTGGTCGATCAGCCCCAGCATTTT.

This clonotype was counted at least ten times. The chain joins TRBV4-1 to TRBJ1-1, with D tentatively TRBD1 (5 bases). Per the germline V gene, CDR1 is MGHRA and CDR2 is YSYEKL. CDR3 length equals 14 residues. V was clipped by 4 bases and J by 10 bases, with 19 bases between them. The CDR3 loop reads CASSPFRDQASAFF. DNA of the CDR3: TGCGCCAGCAGCCCATTCAGGGACCAGGCCTCAGCTTTCTTT.

The chain couples TRBV7-2 to TRBJ2-7; 8 bases fit TRBD2. Losses at the gene ends were 4 bases for V and 7 bases for J; bases not matched to a gene: 6. The CDR3 runs 13 residues. The germline V gene has CDR1 SGHTA and CDR2 FQGNSA. The CDR3 bases are TGTGCCAGCAGCTCTAGCGGGCCCGGGGAGCAGTACTTC. This codes for CASSSSGPGEQYF.

This clonotype was picked up a small number of times. The rearrangement links TRBV11-1 to TRBJ1-4, with 8 bases that match TRBD1. Per the germline V gene, CDR1 is SGHAT and CDR2 is FQDESV (reference sequence). The V gene end was trimmed by 5 bases and the J gene end by 5 bases; junction bases not matched to a gene: 4. The CDR3 spans 14 residues. The CDR3 here is CASSHRDRNEKLFF. The CDR3 DNA is TGTGCCAGCAGCCACCGGGACAGGAATGAAAAACTGTTTTTT. Drawing the rest from reference TRBV11-1 and TRBJ1-4, the complete variable domain is EAEVAQSPRYKITEKSQAVAFWCDPISGHATLYWYRQILGQGPELLVQFQDESVVDDSQLPKDRFSAERLKGVDSTLKIQPAELGDSAMYLCASSHRDRNEKLFFGSGTQLSVL.

A single count supports this clonotype. The chain combines TRBV5-7 with TRBJ2-7; D gene uncertain. TRBV5-7 is flagged as an ORF with uncertain function. The CDR3 covers 12 residues. Trimming took 2 bases from V and 4 from J, leaving 7 bases between them. CDR3 nucleotides: TGTGCCAGCAGCTTCGCCTTTTACGAGCAGTACTTC. This translates into CASSFAFYEQYF.

This chain links TRBV20-1 with TRBJ2-7; 9 nucleotides align to TRBD2. The CDR3 totals 16 residues. The J segment lost 3 bases and the V segment lost 3 bases, leaving 12 bases of the junction unmatched. Germline V lookup: CDR1 DFQATT, CDR2 SNEGSKA (reference sequence). The CDR3, as DNA: TGCAGTGCTAGCGGCGAGCTAGCGGGGCTTCTCTACGAGCAGTACTTC. It codes for CSASGELAGLLYEQYF.

The J gene is TRBJ2-3, the V gene TRBV11-2, with a weak D call TRBD1 (5 bases). The V gene lost 0 bases and the J gene lost 0 bases, with 13 bases spanning the gap. Per the germline V gene, CDR1 is SGHAT and CDR2 is FQNNGV. The CDR3 runs to 17 residues. CDR3 nucleotides: TGTGCCAGCAGCTTAGATTCTTGGACAACAAGCACAGATACGCAGTATTTT. It translates to CASSLDSWTTSTDTQYF.

The rearrangement uses TRBV7-3 and TRBJ2-2; the D gene is possibly TRBD2 (7 bases). In germline, CDR1 is SGHTA, CDR2 FQGTGA. V was cut by 2 bases and J by 4 bases, with 14 bases left in between. The CDR3 loop spans 16 amino acids. CDR3 in amino acids: CASSLGGGRGTGELFF. The CDR3 DNA follows: TGTGCCAGCAGCTTAGGGGGGGGCAGGGGCACCGGGGAGCTGTTTTTT.

The V call is TRBV4-1, the J call TRBJ2-7; D remains ambiguous. Germline-derived CDR1 and CDR2 are MGHRA and YSYEKL. V lost 4 bases to trimming and J lost 0 bases, with 16 bases between them. The CDR3 has 16 amino acids. The CDR3 protein is CASSPRDPVLSYEQYF. DNA of the CDR3: TGCGCCAGCAGCCCGCGAGACCCAGTTCTCTCCTACGAGCAGTACTTC.

This clonotype was counted only a few times. V usage is TRBV29-1 and J usage is TRBJ1-2; 7 bases line up with TRBD1. Trimming at V came to 1 base and at J to 8 bases, leaving 13 bases not matched to a gene. Germline CDR1 and CDR2: SQVTM and ANQGSEA. The CDR3 is 15 residues long. CDR3 bases: TGCAGCGTTGAAGGAGGCAGGGGGACTCTCAGGGGCTACACCTTC. As protein: CSVEGGRGTLRGYTF.

This chain joins TRBV7-2 and TRBJ1-4, with 7 bases fitting TRBD1. The CDR3 has 13 residues. With V trimmed by 6 bases and J by 8 bases, 6 bases remained unmatched. In germline, CDR1 is SGHTA, CDR2 FQGNSA. CDR3 sequence: CASSLTGPEKLFF. In DNA, the CDR3 is TGTGCCAGCAGTTTGACAGGGCCCGAAAAACTGTTTTTT.

The rearrangement links TRBV19 to TRBJ2-5; D ambiguous. The CDR3 sequence is 11 residues long. Germline CDR1 is LNHDA and CDR2 is SQIVND (reference sequence). The V end lost 3 bases, the J end lost 5 bases, and 4 bases lay between the germline ends. DNA of the CDR3: TGTGCCAGTAGTATGCGGGAGACCCAGTACTTC. Translating it yields CASSMRETQYF.

A few counts support this clonotype. This chain links TRBV7-9 with TRBJ1-2; 10 positions agree with TRBD1. V trimming: 8 bases; J trimming: 0 bases; junction bases outside the gene matches: 3. CDR1 SEHNR and CDR2 FQNEAQ come from the germline V gene (reference sequence). The CDR3 consists of 14 residues. The CDR3 loop reads CASEGQGANYGYTF. CDR3 in DNA: TGTGCCAGCGAAGGACAGGGGGCTAACTATGGCTACACCTTC.

This clonotype came up many times. The J gene is TRBJ2-7, the V gene TRBV2, with 7 nucleotides matching TRBD1. The CDR3 spans 13 residues. CDR1 SNHLY and CDR2 FYNNEI come from the germline V gene. J lost 6 bases, V lost 6 bases, and 8 bases had no gene match. The CDR3 sequence: CASRDRQGREQYF. CDR3 bases: TGTGCCAGCAGAGATAGACAGGGTCGCGAGCAGTACTTC.

V and J are TRBV7-3 and TRBJ2-5, with unresolved D. The CDR3 sequence is 14 residues long. V was pared by 8 bases and J by 1 base, with 14 bases between. From germline, CDR1 is SGHTA and CDR2 FQGTGA. The CDR3 sequence: CASSRYGPQETQYF. The CDR3 bases are TGTGCCAGCTCGAGGTACGGCCCCCAAGAGACCCAGTACTTC.

This clonotype showed up just a few times. The CDR3 protein is CASSPGGGSSYEQYF. For the CDR3, the DNA is TGTGCCAGTAGCCCCGGAGGAGGAAGCTCCTACGAGCAGTACTTC. V is TRBV19 and J is TRBJ2-7; D is possibly TRBD2 (5 bases). The V end lost 6 bases, the J end lost 0 bases, and 15 bases lay between the germline ends. Per germline, CDR1 LNHDA and CDR2 SQIVND (reference sequence). The CDR3 runs 15 residues.

This clonotype was seen a handful of times. This rearrangement joins TRBV7-2 to TRBJ1-2, with 9 bases matching TRBD1. CDR1 and CDR2 (germline): SGHTA, FQGNSA. The length of the CDR3 is 16 residues. The J segment lost 6 bases and the V segment lost 1 base, leaving 9 bases of the junction unmatched. CDR3 region: CASSLVVTGGGDGYTF. DNA of the CDR3: TGTGCCAGCAGCTTAGTCGTGACAGGGGGTGGAGATGGCTACACCTTC.

This chain links TRBV7-9 with TRBJ1-1; unclear D gene. The V and J ends lost 2 bases and 6 bases respectively, with 22 bases between them. Germline CDR1 is SEHNR and CDR2 is FQNEAQ (reference sequence). The CDR3 totals 17 residues. CDR3 coding DNA: TGTGCCAGCAGCTTAAAGGGCGTCGGCACAGCCAAGCCTGAAGCTTTCTTT. It specifies CASSLKGVGTAKPEAFF.

The gene calls are TRBV9 and TRBJ1-4; the D gene is possibly TRBD1 (5 bases). The V and J ends lost 3 bases and 5 bases respectively, with 17 bases between them. CDR3 length equals 16 residues. The germline gives CDR1 SGDLS, CDR2 YYNGEE. The CDR3 protein is CASSEGTYPRNEKLFF. DNA for the CDR3: TGTGCCAGCAGCGAGGGGACGTACCCCCGGAATGAAAAACTGTTTTTT.

V usage is TRBV7-2 and J usage is TRBJ2-5; TRBD2 matches 10 bases. The CDR3 sequence is 18 residues long. Germline CDR1 is SGHTA and CDR2 is FQGNSA. The V segment lost 4 bases and the J segment 3 bases; nucleotides outside the gene matches: 14. Here the CDR3 DNA reads TGTGCCAGCAGCTCCTCTCGTCCTAGCGGGGGCCTCAAAGAGACCCAGTACTTC. Its protein is CASSSSRPSGGLKETQYF.

This clonotype was seen more than once but under ten times. The V gene is TRBV2, the J gene TRBJ2-4; maybe TRBD1 (5 bases). Trimming removed 7 bases at V and 8 bases at J, with 15 bases between. The CDR3 has 13 amino acids. The germline V gene encodes CDR1 SNHLY and CDR2 FYNNEI. The CDR3 loop is CASKRGSEDIQYF. The DNA of the CDR3 is TGTGCCAGCAAAAGGGGATCCGAGGACATTCAGTACTTC.

Comments on this clonotype: It may be a read error: a sequence one base away is much more abundant. V is TRBV6-8 and J is TRBJ2-7; D may be TRBD1 or TRBD2 (7 bases each). CDR1 is MNHGY and CDR2 is SAAAGT in the germline V gene. CDR3 size: 12 residues. V was pared by 7 bases and J by 6 bases, with 13 bases between. Here the CDR3 reads CASTPGGGEQYF. In DNA, the CDR3 is TGTGCCAGCACCCCAGGGGGGGGCGAGCAGTACTTC.

This clonotype was detected only once. A much more abundant neighbour one base away suggests this may be a read error. The genes are TRBV12-3 or TRBV12-4 and TRBJ2-5; 10 bases align to TRBD2. V gave up 6 bases and J gave up 7 bases; unmatched junction bases: 14. The CDR3 loop spans 16 amino acids. The DNA for the CDR3 is TGTGCCAGCAGCCCAATGAGCGGGGGGGCCCTCGTGACCCAGTACTTC. This encodes CASSPMSGGALVTQYF.

The chain carries TRBV20-1 and TRBJ2-1; perhaps TRBD1 as D (6 bases). The germline gives CDR1 DFQATT, CDR2 SNEGSKA (reference sequence). The CDR3 covers 14 residues. V shed 5 bases and J shed 5 bases, with 16 bases lying between them. The CDR3 DNA follows: TGCAGTGCTTCCCGTAGGGGGTCAAACAATGAGCAGTTCTTC. Protein sequence: CSASRRGSNNEQFF.

This clonotype was counted at least ten times. The chain uses TRBV7-8 and TRBJ2-7; perhaps TRBD1 as D (6 bases). Per the germline V gene, CDR1 is SGHVS and CDR2 is FQNEAQ. The CDR3 length is 12 residues. With 5 bases removed from V and 6 bases from J, the gap between germline ends came to 11 bases. The CDR3 DNA sequence: TGTGCCAGCAGCGCCAACAGGGTCGAGCAGTACTTC. Amino acid sequence: CASSANRVEQYF.

This clonotype was observed a few times. The V call is TRBV7-6, the J call TRBJ2-1; 11 nucleotides line up with TRBD2. Unmatched junction bases numbered 11, after V lost 5 bases and J lost 8 bases. The germline gives CDR1 SGHVS, CDR2 FNYEAQ. This CDR3 has 16 residues. As DNA, the CDR3 is TGTGCCAGCAGCGATGTAGCGGGGGGGCTGGGCGATGAGCAGTTCTTC. This translates into CASSDVAGGLGDEQFF.

This sequence joins TRBV20-1 and TRBJ2-7, with TRBD1 matching over 10 bases. This CDR3 has 12 amino acids. CDR1 is DFQATT and CDR2 is SNEGSKA in the germline V gene (reference sequence). The junction had 1 base not matched to a gene; V was cut back by 5 bases and J by 3 bases. This CDR3 is CSAWDRGYEQYF. CDR3 DNA: TGCAGTGCTTGGGACAGGGGCTACGAGCAGTACTTC.

In its sample, this clonotype was seen a few times. The gene calls are TRBV27 and TRBJ1-2; the D is unclear. V was cut by 8 bases and J by 0 bases, with 16 bases left in between. Germline V gene data show CDR1 as MNHEY and CDR2 as SMNVEV (reference sequence). This CDR3 has 15 residues. The CDR3 protein is CASSGRALSNYGYTF. In DNA, the CDR3 is TGTGCCAGCTCAGGACGGGCATTATCTAACTATGGCTACACCTTC.

This chain uses TRBV7-4 with TRBJ1-1; D may be TRBD1 (5 bases). The CDR3 loop spans 15 amino acids. Trimming took off 5 bases at V and 1 base at J, with 14 bases between the two ends. Germline values: CDR1 SGHVT, CDR2 SQSDAQ. In DNA form, the CDR3 reads TGTGCCAGCAGCCGAAGGGGCGGAAAGAACACTGAAGCTTTCTTT. Translation: CASSRRGGKNTEAFF.

The rearrangement links TRBV18 to TRBJ1-4; D unresolved. The germline gives CDR1 KGHSH, CDR2 LQKENI. Trimming pared 4 bases from V and 0 bases from J, leaving 18 bases between. The CDR3 loop spans 18 amino acids. In nucleotides, the CDR3 is TGTGCCAGCTCACAGAGCCCCAGTCCTGTTGCAACTAATGAAAAACTGTTTTTT. Translated, it gives CASSQSPSPVATNEKLFF. Looking up the rest from reference TRBV18 and TRBJ1-4 gives the full variable domain: NAGVMQNPRHLVRRRGQEARLRCSPMKGHSHVYWYRQLPEEGLKFMVYLQKENIIDESGMPKERFSAEFPKEGPSILRIQQVVRGDSAAYFCASSQSPSPVATNEKLFFGSGTQLSVL.

The chain is built from TRBV19 and TRBJ1-2; 10 bases match TRBD1. This CDR3 region has 17 residues. V lost 5 bases, J lost 5 bases, and 14 bases stayed unmatched. Germline CDR1 LNHDA, CDR2 SQIVND (reference sequence). The CDR3 sequence: CASSLPGQGSGWYGYTF. The CDR3 DNA follows: TGTGCCAGTAGTTTACCGGGACAGGGGAGCGGATGGTATGGCTACACCTTC.